One and the same sample provided the 24 T cell receptor beta chains below, sequenced in a study of T cell changes during pregnancy in multiple sclerosis. TCRdb's table, derived via immunoSEQ multiplex PCR, lists solely in-frame clones and lacks some. The data show some 40,000 clones, with around 90% seen just once and about 0.6% held by the top ten. The specimen comprised CD4+ T cells from peripheral blood mononuclear cells, sampled in the second trimester of pregnancy. The source is a female donor with multiple sclerosis, enrolled in a pregnancy study.

The chain combines TRBV6-1 with TRBJ2-4; tentative D call: TRBD1 (5 bases). This CDR3 comprises 15 residues. V was clipped by 5 bases and J by 5 bases, with 16 bases between them. Germline CDR1 MNHNS, CDR2 SASEGT. The CDR3 sequence is CASSPRQFNQNIQYF. CDR3 in DNA: TGTGCCAGCAGTCCACGACAGTTTAACCAAAACATTCAGTACTTC.

The gene calls are TRBV7-8 and TRBJ1-5, with a weak D call TRBD1 (6 bases). The CDR3 contains 18 residues. CDR1 and CDR2 (germline): SGHVS, FQNEAQ. Trimming removed 5 bases at V and 2 bases at J, with 22 bases between. CDR3 region: CASSPGRAGASGNQPQHF. Here the CDR3 DNA reads TGTGCCAGCAGCCCGGGACGGGCAGGGGCTAGTGGCAATCAGCCCCAGCATTTT.

The chain employs TRBV7-3 and TRBJ2-5; 10 bases line up with TRBD2. The junction had 7 bases not matched to a gene; V was cut back by 5 bases and J by 1 base. Germline V gene data show CDR1 as SGHTA and CDR2 as FQGTGA. CDR3 size: 16 residues. The CDR3 nucleotides read TGTGCCAGCAGCCCCCGGGCTAGCGGGGGCCAAGAGACCCAGTACTTC. Amino acid sequence: CASSPRASGGQETQYF.

The J gene is TRBJ2-1, the V gene TRBV18, with TRBD1 matching 9 bases. Germline-derived CDR1 and CDR2 are KGHSH and LQKENI. V lost 3 bases to trimming and J lost 3 bases; unmatched junction nucleotides: 3. This CDR3 is built from 15 residues. In nucleotides, the CDR3 is TGTGCCAGCTCACCTCGGACAGGGGACTACAATGAGCAGTTCTTC. Protein sequence: CASSPRTGDYNEQFF.

In this sample, this clone turned up once. The chain links TRBV5-1 to TRBJ2-2; TRBD2 aligns across 10 bases. V lost 1 base and J lost 2; bases outside the gene matches: 8. This CDR3 has 18 residues. Germline V gives CDR1 SGHRS, CDR2 YFSETQ. The CDR3, as DNA: TGCGCCAGCAGCTTGATGGAGTGGACTAGCGGAAACACCGGGGAGCTGTTTTTT. It yields the protein CASSLMEWTSGNTGELFF.

The chain links TRBV7-2 to TRBJ2-3, with TRBD2 matching 14 bases. This CDR3 has 17 residues. Trimming at V came to 8 bases and at J to 3 bases, leaving 10 bases not matched to a gene. The germline gives CDR1 SGHTA, CDR2 FQGNSA. The DNA of the CDR3 is TGTGCCAGCGCTCCGGGACTAGCGGGAGTGAGGACAGATACGCAGTATTTT. Its protein is CASAPGLAGVRTDTQYF.

This clone was detected a few times. The chain is built from TRBV6-1 and TRBJ1-1; 7 nucleotides align to TRBD1. The CDR3 consists of 13 residues. The V segment lost 6 bases and the J segment 1 base; nucleotides outside the gene matches: 2. The V gene's germline CDR1 is MNHNS and CDR2 SASEGT. In nucleotides, the CDR3 is TGTGCCAGCAGGGGACAGAAGAACACTGAAGCTTTCTTT. This encodes CASRGQKNTEAFF.

The chain is built from TRBV5-5 and TRBJ2-7; a weak D match, TRBD2 (6 bases). The CDR3 is made up of 14 amino acids. CDR1 and CDR2 from the germline V gene are SGHKS and YYEKEE (reference sequence). V was pared by 1 base and J by 2 bases, with 10 bases between. CDR3 amino acids: CASSLRGGAYEQYF. The CDR3 DNA follows: TGTGCCAGCAGCTTGCGAGGCGGGGCCTACGAGCAGTACTTC. Based on the CDR3 plus reference TRBV5-5 and TRBJ2-7, the full variable domain is DAGVTQSPTHLIKTRGQQVTLRCSPISGHKSVSWYQQVLGQGPQFIFQYYEKEERGRGNFPDRFSARQFPNYSSELNVNALLLGDSALYLCASSLRGGAYEQYFGPGTRLTVT.

The chain combines TRBV7-2 with TRBJ2-7; 8 bases are a match to TRBD1. After removal of 4 bases from V and 10 bases from J, the junction contained 12 bases not matched to a gene. There are 14 residues in the CDR3. The germline gives CDR1 SGHTA, CDR2 FQGNSA. CDR3 sequence (DNA): TGTGCCAGCAGCTACCGCAGGGGGCAATCGGAACAGTACTTC. Protein: CASSYRRGQSEQYF. Full variable domain (outside the CDR3, taken from reference TRBV7-2 and TRBJ2-7): GAGVSQSPSNKVTEKGKDVELRCDPISGHTALYWYRQSLGQGLEFLIYFQGNSAPDKSGLPSDRFSAERTGGSVSTLTIQRTQQEDSAVYLCASSYRRGQSEQYFGPGTRLTVT.

This clone came up a few times. The chain couples TRBV28 to TRBJ1-5; 9 bases map to TRBD1. Germline assignment: CDR1 MDHEN and CDR2 SYDVKM. The junction had 9 bases not matched to a gene; V was cut back by 6 bases and J by 3 bases. The CDR3 is 16 residues long. CDR3 residues: CASSSPQGAHNQPQHF. The CDR3, as DNA: TGTGCCAGCAGCTCCCCACAGGGGGCGCACAATCAGCCCCAGCATTTT.

The V call is TRBV29-1, the J call TRBJ1-4; the D is unclear. This CDR3 is 15 amino acids long. V was cut by 6 bases and J by 0 bases, with 14 bases left in between. CDR1 and CDR2 from the germline V gene are SQVTM and ANQGSEA. The CDR3 is CSVSFDSATNEKLFF. The CDR3 region has the DNA TGCAGCGTCTCATTTGATAGTGCAACTAATGAAAAACTGTTTTTT.

This chain joins TRBV11-2 and TRBJ2-1; possible D gene TRBD1, 5 bases. Germline lookup yields CDR1 SGHAT and CDR2 FQNNGV. V lost 2 bases, J lost 10 bases, and 12 bases lay in between. CDR3 length: 13 residues. Here the CDR3 reads CASSLPGPGEQFF. DNA of the CDR3: TGTGCCAGCAGCTTACCCGGCCCAGGGGAGCAGTTCTTC. Looking up the rest from reference TRBV11-2 and TRBJ2-1 gives the full variable domain: EAGVAQSPRYKIIEKRQSVAFWCNPISGHATLYWYQQILGQGPKLLIQFQNNGVVDDSQLPKDRFSAERLKGVDSTLKIQPAKLEDSAVYLCASSLPGPGEQFFGPGTRLTVL.

J is TRBJ1-5 and V is TRBV7-2; D ambiguous. This CDR3 has 14 residues. Trimming took 3 bases from V and 3 from J, leaving 9 bases between them. Germline V gene lookup returns CDR1 SGHTA and CDR2 FQGNSA. CDR3 sequence reads: CASSFLGVNQPQHF. CDR3 nucleotides: TGTGCCAGCAGCTTCCTCGGGGTCAATCAGCCCCAGCATTTT.

V gene TRBV29-1 combines with J gene TRBJ1-2, with 8 bases fitting TRBD1. J gave up 5 bases and V 5 bases, and 7 bases lay outside the gene matches. Germline V gene lookup returns CDR1 SQVTM and CDR2 ANQGSEA. This CDR3 has 13 residues. This chain's CDR3 is CSVFQGARYGYTF. The CDR3 DNA reads TGCAGCGTTTTCCAGGGGGCTAGATATGGCTACACCTTC.

This chain connects TRBV2 to TRBJ1-5; tentatively, D is TRBD1 (5 bases). The CDR3 covers 13 residues. Per the germline V gene, CDR1 is SNHLY and CDR2 is FYNNEI. Trimming removed 5 bases at V and 5 bases at J, with 10 bases between. The CDR3 DNA sequence: TGTGCCAGCAGTCCAGGGTCGTATCAGCCCCAGCATTTT. It codes for CASSPGSYQPQHF.

The rearrangement links TRBV5-1 to TRBJ2-5; D gene ambiguous. Germline CDR1 is SGHRS and CDR2 is YFSETQ. Trimming took 0 bases from V and 4 from J, leaving 7 bases between them. This CDR3 comprises 13 residues. The CDR3 spells CASSLGSGETQYF. In DNA, the CDR3 is TGCGCCAGCAGCTTGGGTAGTGGAGAGACCCAGTACTTC.

This chain connects TRBV30 to TRBJ1-3, with D unclear. The CDR3 is made up of 13 amino acids. Germline CDR1 and CDR2: GTSNPN and SVGIG (reference sequence). The V end was cut by 2 bases, the J end by 0 bases, with 5 bases between. DNA for the CDR3: TGTGCCTGGAGTCTTTTCTCTGGAAACACCATATATTTT. Amino acids: CAWSLFSGNTIYF.

The rearrangement joins TRBV19 to TRBJ2-3; D unresolved. Trimming cost V 3 bases and J 0 bases, with 7 bases left between them. The CDR3 extends over 14 amino acids. CDR1 is LNHDA, CDR2 SQIVND, per germline (reference sequence). CDR3 sequence: CASSIGGSTDTQYF. CDR3 bases: TGTGCCAGTAGTATCGGCGGCAGCACAGATACGCAGTATTTT.

This chain joins TRBV2 and TRBJ2-3; maybe TRBD2 (5 bases). The V gene's germline CDR1 is SNHLY and CDR2 FYNNEI. With 3 bases removed from V and 5 bases from J, the gap between germline ends came to 12 bases. The CDR3 consists of 14 residues. The CDR3 sequence: CASSEVGVLDTQYF. DNA for the CDR3: TGTGCCAGCAGTGAGGTGGGAGTTCTAGATACGCAGTATTTT.

The CDR3 sequence: CASRLTGDRGYGYTF. Here the CDR3 DNA reads TGTGCCAGCAGACTTACAGGGGACCGGGGCTATGGCTACACCTTC. J is TRBJ1-2 and V is TRBV7-2; TRBD1 aligns across 7 bases. The CDR3 runs to 15 residues. Trimming removed 6 bases from V and 4 bases from J; junction bases left unmatched: 11. Per germline, CDR1 SGHTA and CDR2 FQGNSA.

The chain joins TRBV5-1 to TRBJ2-2; TRBD2 aligns across 10 bases. The CDR3 has 17 residues. The germline gives CDR1 SGHRS, CDR2 YFSETQ. After removal of 0 bases from V and 4 bases from J, the junction contained 6 bases not matched to a gene. CDR3: CASSLEIAGGTTGELFF. CDR3 nucleotides: TGCGCCAGCAGCTTGGAAATAGCGGGAGGTACCACCGGGGAGCTGTTTTTT.

The chain links TRBV19 to TRBJ2-7; no firm D call. The germline V and J ends were trimmed by 2 bases and 2 bases, with 13 bases remaining between them. The CDR3 sequence is 15 residues long. Germline loops: CDR1 LNHDA, CDR2 SQIVND (reference sequence). DNA of the CDR3: TGTGCCAGTAGTATACAAGCGTTCAGAACCTACGAGCAGTACTTC. Translated, it gives CASSIQAFRTYEQYF.

This chain links TRBV29-1 with TRBJ2-1; TRBD1 agrees at 8 bases. The CDR3 spans 13 residues. Germline values: CDR1 SQVTM, CDR2 ANQGSEA. V was pared by 3 bases and J by 12 bases, with 10 bases of the junction left unmatched. The CDR3 nucleotides are TGCAGCGTTGAGGTTGACAGGGGTCGTGGGCAGTTCTTC. It translates to CSVEVDRGRGQFF.

The chain carries TRBV7-2 and TRBJ2-5, with 7 bases lining up with TRBD2. Germline loops: CDR1 SGHTA, CDR2 FQGNSA. Trimming at V came to 4 bases and at J to 5 bases, leaving 7 bases not matched to a gene. The CDR3 sequence is 14 residues long. The CDR3 loop reads CASSSAGVGETQYF. As DNA, the CDR3 is TGTGCCAGCAGCTCGGCGGGAGTAGGGGAGACCCAGTACTTC.